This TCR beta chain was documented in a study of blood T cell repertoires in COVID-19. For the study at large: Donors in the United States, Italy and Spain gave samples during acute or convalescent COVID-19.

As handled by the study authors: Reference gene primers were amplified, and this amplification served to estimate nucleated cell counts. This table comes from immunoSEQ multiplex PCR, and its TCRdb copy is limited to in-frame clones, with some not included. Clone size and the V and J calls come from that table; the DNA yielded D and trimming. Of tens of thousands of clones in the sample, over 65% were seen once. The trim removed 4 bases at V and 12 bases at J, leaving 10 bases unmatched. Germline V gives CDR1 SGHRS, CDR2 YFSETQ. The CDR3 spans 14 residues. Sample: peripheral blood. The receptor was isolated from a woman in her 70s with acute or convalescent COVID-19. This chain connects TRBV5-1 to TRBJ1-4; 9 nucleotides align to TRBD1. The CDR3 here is CASSTGTGHEELFF. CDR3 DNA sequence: TGCGCCAGCAGCACCGGGACAGGGCACGAGGAACTGTTTTTT.